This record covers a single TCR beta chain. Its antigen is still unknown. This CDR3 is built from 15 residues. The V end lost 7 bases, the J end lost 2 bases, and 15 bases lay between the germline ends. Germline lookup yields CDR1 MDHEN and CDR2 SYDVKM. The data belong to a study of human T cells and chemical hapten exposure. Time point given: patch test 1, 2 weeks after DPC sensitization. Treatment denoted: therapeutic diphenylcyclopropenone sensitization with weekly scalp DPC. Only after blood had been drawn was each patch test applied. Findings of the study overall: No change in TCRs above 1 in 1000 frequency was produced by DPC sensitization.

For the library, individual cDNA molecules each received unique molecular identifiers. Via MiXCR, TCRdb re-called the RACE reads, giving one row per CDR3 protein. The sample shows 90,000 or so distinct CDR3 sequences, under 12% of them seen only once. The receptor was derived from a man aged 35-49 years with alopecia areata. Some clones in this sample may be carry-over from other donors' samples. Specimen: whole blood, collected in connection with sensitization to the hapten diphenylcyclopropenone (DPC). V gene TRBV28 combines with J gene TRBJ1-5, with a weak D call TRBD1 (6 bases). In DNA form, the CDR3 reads TGTGCCAGCACGATCGGGGGGCTGGGCAATCAGCCCCAGCATTTT. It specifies CASTIGGLGNQPQHF.